Listed here are 24 T cell receptor beta chains from one sample, sequenced in a study of blood T cell repertoires in COVID-19. Method: immunoSEQ multiplex PCR; TCRdb's copy keeps in-frame clones and lacks some. The table lists around 180,000 clones, 70% to 90% of them singletons, with over 2.5% in the top ten. Sequenced material: peripheral blood. Receptors originate from a man aged 55-75 years with acute or convalescent COVID-19.

The genes are TRBV11-1 and TRBJ2-2; 8 nucleotides align to TRBD2. From germline, CDR1 is SGHAT and CDR2 FQDESV (reference sequence). The junction had 5 bases not matched to a gene; V was cut back by 4 bases and J by 4 bases. This CDR3 spans 15 amino acids. CDR3 sequence: CASSSGGRLTGELFF. CDR3 coding DNA: TGTGCCAGCAGCTCGGGGGGGAGACTCACCGGGGAGCTGTTTTTT.

The chain employs TRBV6-1 and TRBJ1-5; TRBD1 is a possible D gene (6 bases). V lost 3 bases and J lost 3, with 12 bases in between. Germline assignment: CDR1 MNHNS and CDR2 SASEGT. The CDR3 length is 15 residues. The DNA for the CDR3 is TGTGCCAGCAGTGATTTCCAGGGGAACAATCAGCCCCAGCATTTT. This gives the protein CASSDFQGNNQPQHF.

The chain combines TRBV27 with TRBJ2-1; TRBD2 matches 7 bases. J lost 0 bases, V lost 6 bases, and 5 bases had no gene match. From germline, CDR1 is MNHEY and CDR2 SMNVEV (reference sequence). The CDR3 length is 15 residues. CDR3 sequence: CASSEAGYSYNEQFF. The DNA for the CDR3 is TGTGCCAGCAGCGAAGCGGGGTACTCCTACAATGAGCAGTTCTTC.

V and J are TRBV7-2 and TRBJ2-1; TRBD2 aligns across 14 bases. This CDR3 is built from 19 residues. Per germline, CDR1 SGHTA and CDR2 FQGNSA. Trimming took 5 bases from V and 6 from J; bases not matched to a gene: 15. CDR3 nucleotides: TGTGCCAGCAGCCGCACCGGGACTAGCGGGAGCCCTAGAGGCAATGAGCAGTTCTTC. Amino acid sequence: CASSRTGTSGSPRGNEQFF.

Here the CDR3 reads CASSLAQGRRETQYF. The CDR3 coding sequence is TGTGCCAGCAGTTTAGCACAGGGGAGGAGGGAGACCCAGTACTTC. The gene calls are TRBV28 and TRBJ2-5, with D maybe TRBD1 (7 bases). The ends were cut back, 2 bases at V and 5 bases at J, with 15 bases in the middle. The CDR3 extends over 15 amino acids. Germline CDR1 MDHEN, CDR2 SYDVKM.

The rearrangement joins TRBV5-1 to TRBJ2-2; D might be TRBD1 (5 bases). CDR3 length: 14 residues. V was cut by 4 bases and J by 4 bases, with 11 bases left in between. CDR1 SGHRS and CDR2 YFSETQ come from the germline V gene. The CDR3 spells CASSPTVPTGELFF. CDR3 DNA sequence: TGCGCCAGCAGCCCGACAGTGCCCACCGGGGAGCTGTTTTTT.

The chain links TRBV29-1 to TRBJ1-2, with D possibly matching TRBD1 (5 bases). The CDR3 runs to 13 residues. Germline loops: CDR1 SQVTM, CDR2 ANQGSEA. Trimming cost V 5 bases and J 2 bases, with 12 bases left between them. The CDR3 DNA is TGCAGCGTTCAGGGAGGGACCAACTATGGCTACACCTTC. It specifies CSVQGGTNYGYTF.

Regarding this clone: Other DNA sequences from this sample encode an identical CDR3 as well. The V call is TRBV7-8, the J call TRBJ2-3, with 16 nucleotides matching TRBD2. Unmatched junction bases numbered 5, after V lost 3 bases and J lost 5 bases. The length of the CDR3 is 17 residues. In germline, CDR1 is SGHVS, CDR2 FQNEAQ. The CDR3 coding sequence is TGTGCCAGCAGCTTGGGGGGACTAGCGGGAGGGCGAGATACGCAGTATTTT. Encoded protein: CASSLGGLAGGRDTQYF. Complete variable domain (other parts from reference TRBV7-8 and TRBJ2-3): GAGVSQSPRYKVAKRGQDVALRCDPISGHVSLFWYQQALGQGPEFLTYFQNEAQLDKSGLPSDRFFAERPEGSVSTLKIQRTQQEDSAVYLCASSLGGLAGGRDTQYFGPGTRLTVL.

The chain is built from TRBV5-8 and TRBJ1-2; 7 bases line up with TRBD1. Per germline, CDR1 SGHTS and CDR2 YDEGEE. The CDR3 is 14 residues long. After removal of 2 bases from V and 4 bases from J, the junction contained 5 bases not matched to a gene. CDR3 region: CASSFRDRPYGYTF. The CDR3 DNA is TGTGCCAGCAGCTTCCGGGACAGACCCTATGGCTACACCTTC.

This clone has just one count. This chain connects TRBV2 to TRBJ2-5; D is perhaps TRBD2 (6 bases). From germline, CDR1 is SNHLY and CDR2 FYNNEI. This CDR3 comprises 13 residues. The V gene lost 4 bases and the J gene lost 4 bases, with 10 bases spanning the gap. In DNA form, the CDR3 reads TGTGCCAGCAGTGTCGTGGGGGGAGAGACCCAGTACTTC. Translation: CASSVVGGETQYF.

The chain recombines TRBV6-5 with TRBJ1-2; D remains unclear. Germline CDR1 reads MNHEY; CDR2 reads SVGAGI. The CDR3 has 12 residues. Trimming pared 6 bases from V and 5 bases from J, leaving 10 bases between. The CDR3 loop reads CASRAGAYGYTF. The CDR3 nucleotides read TGTGCCAGCAGAGCGGGCGCTTATGGCTACACCTTC.

The V and J genes are TRBV9 and TRBJ2-7; TRBD1 agrees at 8 bases. J gave up 5 bases and V 4 bases, and 2 bases lay outside the gene matches. Germline V CDR1 and CDR2: SGDLS, YYNGEE. CDR3 length equals 12 residues. The CDR3 spells CASSRTGNEQYF. CDR3 coding DNA: TGTGCCAGCAGCCGGACAGGGAACGAGCAGTACTTC.

The chain combines TRBV5-8 with TRBJ1-1, with D hard to call. V lost 0 bases, J lost 5 bases, and 14 bases lay in between. Looked up from germline, CDR1 is SGHTS and CDR2 is YDEGEE. CDR3 size: 15 residues. The CDR3: CASSLALLGETEAFF. The CDR3 coding sequence is TGTGCCAGCAGCTTGGCTTTGTTGGGAGAGACTGAAGCTTTCTTT.

The rearrangement uses TRBV28 and TRBJ2-3, with unresolved D. V lost 3 bases to trimming and J lost 2 bases, with 12 bases between them. The CDR3 length is 15 residues. The germline V gene encodes CDR1 MDHEN and CDR2 SYDVKM. CDR3 residues: CASSFRKRTTDTQYF. The CDR3 DNA is TGTGCCAGCAGTTTCAGAAAACGTACCACAGATACGCAGTATTTT.

V usage is TRBV7-2 and J usage is TRBJ1-2; 12 bases align to TRBD1. The CDR3 consists of 19 residues. Germline-derived CDR1 and CDR2 are SGHTA and FQGNSA. V shed 3 bases and J 7 bases; nucleotides not matched to a gene: 18. The CDR3 bases are TGTGCCAGCAGCTTTTTCCGACCGAAGGGGACAGGGGGCACGGGTGGCTACACCTTC. The encoded protein is CASSFFRPKGTGGTGGYTF.

A few counts support this clone. The V call is TRBV19, the J call TRBJ2-3; a weak D match, TRBD1 (5 bases). Germline CDR1 and CDR2: LNHDA and SQIVND (reference sequence). V shed 5 bases and J shed 3 bases, with 12 bases lying between them. The CDR3 has 14 amino acids. The CDR3 is CASSPRVRTDTQYF. CDR3 nucleotides: TGTGCCAGTAGTCCCAGGGTGAGGACAGATACGCAGTATTTT.

The V and J genes are TRBV28 and TRBJ2-7; D not certain. This CDR3 region has 12 residues. In germline, CDR1 is MDHEN, CDR2 SYDVKM. The V end was cut by 1 base, the J end by 3 bases, with 4 bases between. The CDR3 coding sequence is TGTGCCAGCAGTTTATCCTTCTACGAGCAGTACTTC. Protein: CASSLSFYEQYF.

The chain carries TRBV29-1 and TRBJ1-4, with D perhaps TRBD1 (5 bases). With 4 bases removed from V and 8 bases from J, the gap between germline ends came to 14 bases. Germline loops: CDR1 SQVTM, CDR2 ANQGSEA. The CDR3 extends over 13 amino acids. The DNA for the CDR3 is TGCAGCGTTGGGGGGGTTTCAGGGGAAAAACTGTTTTTT. Translation gives CSVGGVSGEKLFF.

The rearrangement links TRBV6-2 or TRBV6-3 to TRBJ2-1; TRBD2 might be the D (6 bases). The V and J ends lost 0 bases and 3 bases respectively, with 12 bases between them. The CDR3 loop spans 16 amino acids. CDR1 is MNHEY, CDR2 SVGEGT, per germline. The CDR3 coding sequence is TGTGCCAGCAGTTACTCACAGGACTACGACTACAATGAGCAGTTCTTC. Its translation is CASSYSQDYDYNEQFF.

This chain joins TRBV9 and TRBJ2-2, with TRBD2 matching over 13 bases. Germline-derived CDR1 and CDR2 are SGDLS and YYNGEE. J lost 0 bases, V lost 0 bases, and 11 bases had no gene match. This CDR3 comprises 21 residues. The CDR3 coding sequence is TGTGCCAGCAGCGTAGGCCTAATACGACTAGCGGGAGGTACGAACACCGGGGAGCTGTTTTTT. It specifies CASSVGLIRLAGGTNTGELFF.

This clone was picked up one time. The J gene is TRBJ2-5, the V gene TRBV27; D perhaps matches TRBD1 (6 bases). CDR3 length equals 14 residues. Germline V gene data show CDR1 as MNHEY and CDR2 as SMNVEV (reference sequence). V was pared by 5 bases and J by 2 bases, with 12 bases between. The CDR3 DNA sequence: TGTGCCAGCAGTCCTCGGACAGCTCAAGAGACCCAGTACTTC. Translating gives CASSPRTAQETQYF.

J is TRBJ2-1 and V is TRBV27; 7 bases are a match to TRBD2. CDR1 MNHEY and CDR2 SMNVEV come from the germline V gene (reference sequence). CDR3 length: 14 amino acids. V was clipped by 3 bases and J by 8 bases; unmatched bases: 7. The CDR3 reads CASSFAGVVDEQFF. The CDR3 DNA follows: TGTGCCAGCAGTTTTGCGGGAGTGGTGGATGAGCAGTTCTTC.

This clone was counted once. This chain uses TRBV28 with TRBJ2-3; no definite D call. This CDR3 has 14 residues. CDR1 is MDHEN, CDR2 SYDVKM, per germline. V was clipped by 2 bases and J by 1 base, with 7 bases between them. The CDR3 here is CASSLAVRTDTQYF. In DNA form, the CDR3 reads TGTGCCAGCAGTTTAGCGGTTCGCACAGATACGCAGTATTTT.

The chain has TRBV3-1 (or the pseudogene TRBV3-2) and TRBJ2-1, with TRBD2 identical over 7 bases. The CDR3 has 16 amino acids. Germline V CDR1 and CDR2: LGHDT, YNNKEL (reference sequence). Trimming cost V 1 base and J 2 bases; bases outside gene matches: 5. CDR3 amino acids: CASSQGPSGAYNEQFF. CDR3 in DNA: TGTGCCAGCAGCCAAGGTCCTAGCGGTGCCTACAATGAGCAGTTCTTC.